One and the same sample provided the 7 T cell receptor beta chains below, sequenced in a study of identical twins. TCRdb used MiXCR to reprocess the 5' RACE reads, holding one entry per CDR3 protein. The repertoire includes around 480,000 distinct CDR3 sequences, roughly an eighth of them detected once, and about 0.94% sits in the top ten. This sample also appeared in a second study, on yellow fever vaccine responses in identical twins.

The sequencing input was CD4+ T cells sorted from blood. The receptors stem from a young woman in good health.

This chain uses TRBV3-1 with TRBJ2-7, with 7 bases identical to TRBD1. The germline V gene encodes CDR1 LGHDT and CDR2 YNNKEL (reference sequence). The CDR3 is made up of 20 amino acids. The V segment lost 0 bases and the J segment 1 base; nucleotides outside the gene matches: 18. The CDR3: CASSQDVWDSGSLSSYEQYF. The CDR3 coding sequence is TGTGCCAGCAGCCAAGATGTGTGGGACAGCGGATCCTTATCGTCCTACGAGCAGTACTTC.

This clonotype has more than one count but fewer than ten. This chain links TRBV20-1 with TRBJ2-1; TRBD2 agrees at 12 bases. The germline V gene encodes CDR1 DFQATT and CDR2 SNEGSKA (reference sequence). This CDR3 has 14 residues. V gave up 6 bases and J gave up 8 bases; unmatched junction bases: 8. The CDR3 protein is CSANPSGRADEQFF. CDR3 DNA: TGCAGTGCCAATCCTAGCGGGAGGGCCGATGAGCAGTTCTTC.

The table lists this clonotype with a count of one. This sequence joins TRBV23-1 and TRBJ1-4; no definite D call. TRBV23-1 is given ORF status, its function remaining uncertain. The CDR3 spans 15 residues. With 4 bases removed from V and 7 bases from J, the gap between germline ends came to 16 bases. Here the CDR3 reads CASSPCGGVCEKLFF. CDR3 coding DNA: TGCGCCAGCAGTCCCTGCGGCGGGGTCTGTGAAAAACTGTTTTTT.

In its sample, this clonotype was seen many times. The CDR3 bases are TGCGCCAGCAGCCAAAATAGCGGGACCTACGAGCAGTACTTC. Its protein product is CASSQNSGTYEQYF. The gene calls are TRBV4-1 and TRBJ2-7; 8 bases fit TRBD2. V dropped 2 bases and J dropped 2; count of bases not matched to a gene: 2. In germline, CDR1 is MGHRA, CDR2 YSYEKL. The CDR3 totals 14 residues.

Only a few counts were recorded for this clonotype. CDR3 region: CSAKQSGTLGGELFF. In DNA form, the CDR3 reads TGCAGTGCTAAACAATCCGGGACCCTTGGCGGGGAGCTGTTTTTT. The V call is TRBV20-1, the J call TRBJ2-2; D might be TRBD1 or TRBD2, each matching 5 bases. This CDR3 has 15 residues. V was clipped by 4 bases and J by 7 bases, with 19 bases between them. Germline CDR1 reads DFQATT; CDR2 reads SNEGSKA (reference sequence).

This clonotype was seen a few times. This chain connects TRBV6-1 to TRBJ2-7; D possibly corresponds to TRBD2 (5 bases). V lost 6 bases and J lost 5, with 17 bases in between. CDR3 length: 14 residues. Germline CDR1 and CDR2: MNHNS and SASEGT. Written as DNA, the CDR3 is TGTGCCAGCAGAGGACTCCTGACGGGGAACGAGCAGTACTTC. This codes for CASRGLLTGNEQYF.

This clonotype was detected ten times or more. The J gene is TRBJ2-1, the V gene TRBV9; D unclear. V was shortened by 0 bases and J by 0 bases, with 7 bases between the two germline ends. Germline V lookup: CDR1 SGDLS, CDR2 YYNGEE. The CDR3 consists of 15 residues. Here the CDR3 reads CASSVVTGSYNEQFF. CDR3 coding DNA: TGTGCCAGCAGCGTAGTTACCGGCTCCTACAATGAGCAGTTCTTC.